The 32 T cell receptor beta chains below come from one sample, sequenced in a study of T-cell memory formation after mild COVID-19 (dated by TCRdb to the early 2020s). The protocol used for the library was 5' RACE. The reads were generated on an Illumina NovaSeq 6000. TCRdb passed the public sequencing reads through fastp at Q25 and MiXCR, retaining productive beta sequences. A single entry per CDR3 protein holds the most common genes and DNA from its merged rows. The sample records 470,000 or so distinct CDR3 sequences, 15% to 20% of which are singletons. Of the sample, approximately 13% falls within the top ten clones. Input material: PBMCs or a T cell subset sorted from them (not recorded which). These receptors all stem from an adult woman who had mild COVID-19 (a few samples of this study predate the infection). The sample titles of this study are shuffled in the database, so cell type and time point are left out; the donor was told from shared clones.

In its sample, this clonotype was seen a few times. The chain carries TRBV2 and TRBJ1-1; D gene ambiguous. V gave up 8 bases and J gave up 3 bases, with 10 bases separating them. Germline-derived CDR1 and CDR2 are SNHLY and FYNNEI. The CDR3 covers 12 residues. The CDR3: CASEVGYTEAFF. CDR3 nucleotides: TGTGCCAGCGAGGTTGGGTACACTGAAGCTTTCTTT.

The genes are TRBV10-3 and TRBJ2-7; D is unresolved. The CDR3 runs to 13 residues. V dropped 11 bases and J dropped 3 bases, with 17 bases sitting between them. Germline values: CDR1 ENHRY, CDR2 SYGVKD. In nucleotides, the CDR3 is TGTGCCTCCCAAGGTCTGGGAAACTACGAGCAGTACTTC. This sequence encodes CASQGLGNYEQYF.

This clonotype has just a few counts. One junction end does not reproduce the germline sequence, and a read error may be involved. The chain uses TRBV11-2 and TRBJ2-7; D gene ambiguous. The germline V gene encodes CDR1 SGHAT and CDR2 FQNNGV. This CDR3 is built from 12 residues. As DNA, the CDR3 is TGTGCCAGCAGCTTAGAAATTTCCAGGCTGGTCTTC. It translates to CASSLEISRLVF.

This clonotype has more than one count but fewer than ten. The chain uses TRBV4-3 and TRBJ1-5, with 12 bases matching TRBD1. The CDR3 runs to 16 residues. Per germline, CDR1 LGHNA and CDR2 YSLEER. V was pared by 0 bases and J by 7 bases, with 4 bases of the junction left unmatched. The CDR3 nucleotides are TGCGCCAGCAGCCAAGATAGGGGGACAGGGGGCCAGCCCCAGCATTTT. This codes for CASSQDRGTGGQPQHF.

The chain links TRBV7-3 to TRBJ2-2; TRBD2 matches 8 bases. The CDR3 spans 17 residues. J was trimmed by 4 bases and V by 5 bases; bases with no gene match: 12. The V gene's germline CDR1 is SGHTA and CDR2 FQGTGA. CDR3 sequence (DNA): TGTGCCAGCAGCCCTTTGATGGTAGCGGGGCCCACCGGGGAGCTGTTTTTT. Residues: CASSPLMVAGPTGELFF.

The chain couples TRBV29-1 to TRBJ1-1; D is unresolved. Germline-derived CDR1 and CDR2 are SQVTM and ANQGSEA. The CDR3 has 11 residues. The CDR3 sequence: CSGRAGTEAFF. The CDR3 DNA reads as TGCTCGGGAAGGGCGGGCACTGAAGCTTTCTTT.

This clonotype occurred many times. This chain links TRBV7-6 with TRBJ1-1; the D is unclear. Germline values: CDR1 SGHVS, CDR2 FNYEAQ. CDR3 length: 14 amino acids. The V and J ends lost 5 bases and 1 base respectively, with 11 bases between them. DNA of the CDR3: TGTGCCAGCAGCCACAAAGAAGAGAACACTGAAGCTTTCTTT. It encodes CASSHKEENTEAFF.

This clonotype was seen more than once but under ten times. CDR3 sequence (DNA): TGTGCCAGCAGCTTAAATCGATATACTGAAGCTTTCTTT. Translation: CASSLNRYTEAFF. This chain uses TRBV11-3 with TRBJ1-1; D remains unclear. CDR1 is SGHNT, CDR2 YENEEA, per germline. This CDR3 is 13 amino acids long. V lost 2 bases and J lost 5, with 9 bases in between.

This clonotype came up a few times. This sequence joins TRBV7-2 and TRBJ2-7; 12 bases are a match to TRBD2. The CDR3 has 17 residues. Per the germline V gene, CDR1 is SGHTA and CDR2 is FQGNSA. With 5 bases clipped from V and 0 bases from J, the junction kept 8 bases outside the gene matches. The chain's CDR3 is CASSITSGGTTSYEQYF. The CDR3 coding sequence is TGTGCCAGCAGCATAACTAGCGGGGGGACGACCTCCTACGAGCAGTACTTC.

This clonotype was seen a handful of times. The chain links TRBV7-9 to TRBJ2-7, with TRBD2 matching over 14 bases. Germline V gene lookup returns CDR1 SEHNR and CDR2 FQNEAQ (reference sequence). The CDR3 has 22 residues. Losses at the gene ends were 5 bases for V and 2 bases for J; bases not matched to a gene: 23. CDR3 region: CASSRRLLGPGTSGSIAYEQYF. CDR3 DNA sequence: TGTGCCAGCAGCCGTCGATTATTGGGTCCCGGGACTAGCGGGAGTATCGCCTACGAGCAGTACTTC. The full variable domain, its missing parts supplied by reference TRBV7-9 and TRBJ2-7, is DTGVSQNPRHKITKRGQNVTFRCDPISEHNRLYWYRQTLGQGPEFLTYFQNEAQLEKSRLLSDRFSAERPKGSFSTLEIQRTEQGDSAMYLCASSRRLLGPGTSGSIAYEQYFGPGTRLTVT.

The genes are TRBV4-1 and TRBJ1-1; D remains unclear. CDR1 and CDR2 from the germline V gene are MGHRA and YSYEKL. V lost 1 base and J 4 bases, leaving 10 bases between the germline ends. The CDR3 covers 14 residues. Here the CDR3 reads CASSQVYGGTEAFF. The CDR3 nucleotides read TGCGCCAGCAGCCAAGTTTATGGAGGCACTGAAGCTTTCTTT.

The chain is built from TRBV7-3 and TRBJ2-3, with D uncertain. From germline, CDR1 is SGHTA and CDR2 FQGTGA. V lost 6 bases and J lost 1, with 17 bases in between. This CDR3 has 16 amino acids. CDR3 sequence: CASSLGIAFGTDTQYF. CDR3 in DNA: TGTGCCAGCAGTCTGGGAATAGCTTTTGGCACAGATACGCAGTATTTT.

The chain joins TRBV6-1 to TRBJ1-2, with 9 bases matching TRBD1. J lost 3 bases, V lost 0 bases, and 8 bases had no gene match. CDR1 and CDR2 (germline): MNHNS, SASEGT. This CDR3 has 17 amino acids. CDR3 DNA sequence: TGTGCCAGCAGTGAAGCCGCCGCGAGGGACAGGGACTATGGCTACACCTTC. Protein sequence: CASSEAAARDRDYGYTF.

The chain employs TRBV29-1 and TRBJ2-1; no reliable D call. Per the germline V gene, CDR1 is SQVTM and CDR2 is ANQGSEA. V lost 2 bases, J lost 13 bases, and 21 bases lay in between. CDR3 length equals 14 residues. CDR3 DNA sequence: TGCAGCGTTGAATTGGTGGGCGTCCCTATTAAACAGTTCTTC. It encodes CSVELVGVPIKQFF.

The rearrangement links TRBV7-6 to TRBJ2-7; D is unresolved. The CDR3 sequence is 16 residues long. Germline V gene data show CDR1 as SGHVS and CDR2 as FNYEAQ. Trimming stripped 5 bases from V and 0 bases from J, with 17 bases between. CDR3 DNA: TGTGCCAGCAGCCCCTTGGGCCGGGCGAGCTCCTACGAGCAGTACTTC. Amino acid sequence: CASSPLGRASSYEQYF.

This clonotype appeared a few times. The gene calls are TRBV5-1 and TRBJ2-3; D possibly corresponds to TRBD1 (5 bases). Trimming stripped 2 bases from V and 0 bases from J, with 10 bases between. The CDR3 totals 15 residues. CDR1 is SGHRS, CDR2 YFSETQ, per germline. The CDR3 sequence is CASSLTGESTDTQYF. CDR3 sequence (DNA): TGCGCCAGCAGCTTAACAGGCGAGAGCACAGATACGCAGTATTTT.

This clonotype was found a few times. CDR3 loop: CSARSDRGWDQPQHF. For the CDR3, the DNA is TGCAGTGCCAGAAGTGACAGGGGGTGGGATCAGCCCCAGCATTTT. The V and J genes are TRBV20-1 and TRBJ1-5; 9 bases line up with TRBD1. V lost 6 bases, J lost 5 bases, and 11 bases stayed unmatched. From germline, CDR1 is DFQATT and CDR2 SNEGSKA (reference sequence). There are 15 residues in the CDR3.

This clonotype was seen a single time. The J gene is TRBJ2-1, the V gene TRBV7-2; D is possibly TRBD2 (6 bases). The germline V gene has CDR1 SGHTA and CDR2 FQGNSA. The V and J ends lost 0 bases and 0 bases respectively, with 12 bases between them. The CDR3 is 17 residues long. CDR3 sequence: CASSLARGSSSYNEQFF. CDR3 coding DNA: TGTGCCAGCAGCTTAGCGCGGGGAAGCAGCTCCTACAATGAGCAGTTCTTC.

This chain joins TRBV12-3 or TRBV12-4 and TRBJ2-1; D not resolved. Trimming cost V 3 bases and J 13 bases, with 13 bases left between them. The CDR3 runs to 12 residues. CDR3 sequence: CASSFSARNQFF. Written as DNA, the CDR3 is TGTGCCAGCAGTTTTTCTGCGAGGAACCAGTTCTTC.

V and J are TRBV15 and TRBJ2-4, with D possibly TRBD2 on 6 matching bases. CDR1 and CDR2 (germline): LNHNV, YYDKDF (reference sequence). The CDR3 length is 17 residues. V gave up 5 bases and J gave up 0 bases, with 17 bases separating them. CDR3 region: CATSGRSGDLAKNIQYF. CDR3 sequence (DNA): TGTGCCACCAGCGGCAGGTCCGGGGACTTAGCCAAAAACATTCAGTACTTC.

The chain uses TRBV5-4 and TRBJ2-7; 9 bases match TRBD1. Germline CDR1 SGHNT, CDR2 YYREEE (reference sequence). This CDR3 is 18 amino acids long. The V gene end was trimmed by 2 bases and the J gene end by 0 bases; junction bases not matched to a gene: 12. The CDR3 reads CASSFGGTDRGISYEQYF. The CDR3 DNA follows: TGTGCCAGCAGCTTTGGGGGCACGGACAGGGGTATCTCCTACGAGCAGTACTTC.

The sample holds many counts of this clonotype. The rearrangement joins TRBV10-3 to TRBJ1-5; possibly TRBD1 for D (6 bases). The length of the CDR3 is 12 residues. Germline loops: CDR1 ENHRY, CDR2 SYGVKD. V dropped 8 bases and J dropped 4 bases, with 9 bases sitting between them. CDR3 sequence: CAIGQKNQPQHF. In DNA form, the CDR3 reads TGTGCCATCGGACAGAAAAATCAGCCCCAGCATTTT.

The sample holds a few counts of this clonotype. The genes are TRBV6-5 and TRBJ2-1; TRBD2 matches 13 bases. V was pared by 2 bases and J by 7 bases, with 11 bases of the junction left unmatched. This CDR3 contains 18 residues. The germline CDR1 and CDR2 sequences are MNHEY and SVGAGI. CDR3 bases: TGTGCCAGCAGTTACAGGGGCGGACTAGCGGGAGTTGGTAATGAGCAGTTCTTC. Amino acid sequence: CASSYRGGLAGVGNEQFF.

The chain recombines TRBV29-1 with TRBJ2-1; D gene ambiguous. The CDR3 totals 14 residues. Trimming removed 1 base at V and 0 bases at J, with 7 bases between. CDR1 is SQVTM, CDR2 ANQGSEA, per germline. The DNA of the CDR3 is TGCAGCGTTGAAGGACAAAACTCCTACAATGAGCAGTTCTTC. Protein product: CSVEGQNSYNEQFF.

Only a few counts were recorded for this clonotype. This chain connects TRBV7-9 to TRBJ2-5; no clear D. Trimming took off 3 bases at V and 2 bases at J, with 7 bases between the two ends. CDR3 length: 13 residues. CDR1 is SEHNR, CDR2 FQNEAQ, per germline (reference sequence). DNA of the CDR3: TGTGCCAGCAGCTTGGTGACACAAGAGACCCAGTACTTC. This gives the protein CASSLVTQETQYF. Supplemented by reference TRBV7-9 and TRBJ2-5, the full variable domain reads DTGVSQNPRHKITKRGQNVTFRCDPISEHNRLYWYRQTLGQGPEFLTYFQNEAQLEKSRLLSDRFSAERPKGSFSTLEIQRTEQGDSAMYLCASSLVTQETQYFGPGTRLLVL.

For the CDR3, the DNA is TGTGCCAGCAGCCCCCCCCGGGACCGTTCCTACGAGCAGTACTTC. Encoded protein: CASSPPRDRSYEQYF. The chain uses TRBV11-2 and TRBJ2-7; either TRBD1 or TRBD2 may supply D (5 bases each). Germline V CDR1 and CDR2: SGHAT, FQNNGV. The CDR3 contains 15 residues. Deletions cut 5 bases from V and 1 base from J, with 15 bases between.

This clonotype was detected ten times or more. The CDR3 region has the DNA TGTGCCAGCTCACCAATTGCGGCAAGCACAGATACGCAGTATTTT. Residues: CASSPIAASTDTQYF. The chain joins TRBV18 to TRBJ2-3; D remains unclear. The germline CDR1 and CDR2 sequences are KGHSH and LQKENI. V lost 2 bases, J lost 0 bases, and 9 bases lay in between. The CDR3 consists of 15 residues.

In this sample, this clonotype turned up once. The chain links TRBV7-7 to TRBJ2-5, with 9 bases identical to TRBD2. The CDR3 extends over 16 amino acids. The trim removed 1 base at V and 2 bases at J, leaving 5 bases unmatched. CDR1 and CDR2 from the germline V gene are SSHAT and FNYEAQ (reference sequence). CDR3 bases: TGTGCCAGCAGCTTAGGGCTAGCGGGGAGACAAGAGACCCAGTACTTC. This gives the protein CASSLGLAGRQETQYF.

A few counts support this clonotype. The chain uses TRBV5-1 and TRBJ2-7; TRBD1 matches at 7 bases. Trimming removed 0 bases from V and 0 bases from J; junction bases left unmatched: 3. This CDR3 contains 15 residues. Germline values: CDR1 SGHRS, CDR2 YFSETQ. CDR3 in amino acids: CASSLAWDSSYEQYF. The DNA of the CDR3 is TGCGCCAGCAGCTTGGCATGGGACAGCTCCTACGAGCAGTACTTC.

The chain has TRBV9 and TRBJ1-2, with D possibly TRBD1 on 5 matching bases. The CDR3 spans 13 residues. Trimming cost V 3 bases and J 6 bases, with 12 bases left between them. Germline V CDR1 and CDR2: SGDLS, YYNGEE. CDR3 nucleotides: TGTGCCAGCAGCGCCAGGGCATTCGATGGCTACACCTTC. Protein sequence: CASSARAFDGYTF.

CDR3 in amino acids: CASSPDLAGGGTDTQYF. CDR3 coding DNA: TGTGCCAGCAGCCCGGACTTAGCGGGAGGTGGAACAGATACGCAGTATTTT. The V call is TRBV4-2, the J call TRBJ2-3; 10 bases are shared with TRBD2. Germline loops: CDR1 LGHNA, CDR2 YNFKEQ. The CDR3 loop spans 17 amino acids. Trimming at V came to 4 bases and at J to 3 bases, leaving 10 bases not matched to a gene.

The sample holds many counts of this clonotype. The J gene is TRBJ2-2, the V gene TRBV5-1; perhaps TRBD2 as D (5 bases). Germline V CDR1 and CDR2: SGHRS, YFSETQ. V lost 0 bases, J lost 6 bases, and 12 bases lay in between. CDR3 length: 15 amino acids. This CDR3 reads CASSLDGMLSGELFF. In DNA form, the CDR3 reads TGCGCCAGCAGCTTGGACGGGATGCTATCCGGGGAGCTGTTTTTT.